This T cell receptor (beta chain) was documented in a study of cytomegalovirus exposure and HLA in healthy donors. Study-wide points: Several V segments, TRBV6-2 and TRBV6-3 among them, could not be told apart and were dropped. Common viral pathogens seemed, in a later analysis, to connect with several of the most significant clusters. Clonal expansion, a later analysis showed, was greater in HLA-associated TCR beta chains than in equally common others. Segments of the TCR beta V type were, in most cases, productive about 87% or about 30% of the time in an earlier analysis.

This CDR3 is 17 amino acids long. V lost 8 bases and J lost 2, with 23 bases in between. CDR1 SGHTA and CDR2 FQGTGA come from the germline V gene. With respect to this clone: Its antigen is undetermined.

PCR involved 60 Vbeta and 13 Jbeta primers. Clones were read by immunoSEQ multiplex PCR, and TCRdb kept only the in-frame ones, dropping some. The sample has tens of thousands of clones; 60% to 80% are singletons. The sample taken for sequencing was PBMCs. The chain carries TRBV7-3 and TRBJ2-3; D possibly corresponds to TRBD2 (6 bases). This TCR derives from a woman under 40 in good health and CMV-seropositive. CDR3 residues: CASRRQSGRGYTDTQYF. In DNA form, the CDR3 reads TGTGCCAGCCGCCGCCAGTCGGGGCGGGGCTACACAGATACGCAGTATTTT.